This entry lists 13 T cell receptor beta chains sequenced from one sample in a study of blood T cells in healthy people across ages. A J-beta primer mix and a sample-barcoded 5' primer were used in a second PCR of about 7 to 12 cycles. MiXCR, applied by TCRdb to the 5' RACE reads, yields one record per CDR3 protein. The sample yields hundreds of thousands of distinct CDR3 sequences, 25% seen once. These same records also appear under a second study, on T cells of mothers and their children.

Material for sequencing was blood. The receptor set was obtained from a boy aged 5 to 17 in good health.

This clonotype was counted only a few times. The chain couples TRBV29-1 to TRBJ2-5, with a weak D call TRBD1 (6 bases). Trimming stripped 5 bases from V and 3 bases from J, with 13 bases between. Per germline, CDR1 SQVTM and CDR2 ANQGSEA. The CDR3 is 13 amino acids. CDR3: CSVPLTGKETQYF. CDR3 coding DNA: TGCAGCGTTCCCCTAACAGGGAAAGAGACCCAGTACTTC.

The gene calls are TRBV6-2 or TRBV6-3 and TRBJ1-5; possible D gene TRBD1, 6 bases. Trimming removed 7 bases from V and 5 bases from J, with 12 bases in between. From germline, CDR1 is MNHEY and CDR2 SVGEGT. The CDR3 extends over 13 amino acids. CDR3 in amino acids: CASNGQIYQPQHF. Here the CDR3 DNA reads TGTGCCAGCAATGGACAGATCTATCAGCCCCAGCATTTT.

This clonotype has only a few counts. The chain carries TRBV27 and TRBJ2-1, with 9 bases that match TRBD2. Germline-derived CDR1 and CDR2 are MNHEY and SMNVEV (reference sequence). Trimming at V came to 6 bases and at J to 5 bases, leaving 11 bases not matched to a gene. The length of the CDR3 is 16 residues. Here the CDR3 reads CASRELAGVPDNEQFF. The CDR3 DNA reads as TGTGCCAGCAGGGAGTTAGCGGGAGTCCCCGACAATGAGCAGTTCTTC.

This clonotype was counted at least ten times. This chain joins TRBV3-1 and TRBJ2-7, with D uncertain. Trimming left V 1 base short and J 0 bases short, with 4 bases between. This CDR3 comprises 13 residues. The germline V gene encodes CDR1 LGHDT and CDR2 YNNKEL (reference sequence). CDR3 region: CASSQGSSYEQYF. The CDR3 DNA sequence: TGTGCCAGCAGCCAAGGGTCCTCCTACGAGCAGTACTTC.

The chain carries TRBV5-1 and TRBJ1-2; D gene ambiguous. The CDR3 loop spans 11 amino acids. V was clipped by 5 bases and J by 1 base, with 3 bases between them. The V gene's germline CDR1 is SGHRS and CDR2 YFSETQ. The CDR3 DNA reads as TGCGCCAGCAGGGGTAACTATGGCTACACCTTC. Translated, it gives CASRGNYGYTF.

The chain links TRBV20-1 to TRBJ2-5; 10 bases are a match to TRBD2. The end of the DNA is better explained by TRBJ2-7, so the J call may be wrong. Germline lookup yields CDR1 DFQATT and CDR2 SNEGSKA (reference sequence). The CDR3 sequence is 14 residues long. The CDR3 DNA is TGCAGTGCCATAAATTTAGCGGGGGGCTACGAGCAGTACTTC. Translating gives CSAINLAGGYEQYF.

J is TRBJ1-1 and V is TRBV6-5; D is possibly TRBD1 (6 bases). The V gene lost 5 bases and the J gene lost 6 bases, with 16 bases spanning the gap. Germline V gene lookup returns CDR1 MNHEY and CDR2 SVGAGI. There are 14 residues in the CDR3. For the CDR3, the DNA is TGTGCCAGCAGTAGCGACGTCGGGGGCCCTGAAGCTTTCTTT. It yields the protein CASSSDVGGPEAFF.

V gene TRBV29-1 combines with J gene TRBJ1-1; no clear D. This CDR3 has 15 residues. V shed 1 base and J shed 1 base, with 13 bases lying between them. Germline values: CDR1 SQVTM, CDR2 ANQGSEA. CDR3 DNA sequence: TGCAGCGTTGAAGGGGTAATCGGGCGGAACACTGAAGCTTTCTTT. Translated: CSVEGVIGRNTEAFF. Looking up the rest from reference TRBV29-1 and TRBJ1-1 gives the full variable domain: SAVISQKPSRDICQRGTSLTIQCQVDSQVTMMFWYRQQPGQSLTLIATANQGSEATYESGFVIDKFPISRPNLTFSTLTVSNMSPEDSSIYLCSVEGVIGRNTEAFFGQGTRLTVV.

The chain uses TRBV15 and TRBJ1-3; D remains ambiguous. V gave up 0 bases and J gave up 0 bases, with 15 bases separating them. Germline V gene sequence: CDR1 LNHNV, CDR2 YYDKDF (reference sequence). The length of the CDR3 is 18 residues. CDR3 residues: CATSRDLAKLSSGNTIYF. The CDR3 nucleotides are TGTGCCACCAGCAGAGATCTTGCGAAATTAAGCTCTGGAAACACCATATATTTT.

The V and J genes are TRBV29-1 and TRBJ1-2; D gene unclear. The CDR3 spans 12 residues. Trimming stripped 0 bases from V and 7 bases from J, with 9 bases between. The germline CDR1 and CDR2 sequences are SQVTM and ANQGSEA. The CDR3 nucleotides are TGCAGCGTTGAAGACACTGTGGGTGGCTACACCTTC. It translates to CSVEDTVGGYTF.

This chain uses TRBV7-2 with TRBJ1-3; D not resolved. Between the trimmed V and J ends, which lost 7 bases and 0 bases, there was a span of 19 bases. Germline CDR1 SGHTA, CDR2 FQGNSA. There are 17 residues in the CDR3. CDR3 sequence (DNA): TGTGCCAGCACCATCCTGATACACCCTAACTCTGGAAACACCATATATTTT. The encoded protein is CASTILIHPNSGNTIYF.

This chain uses TRBV7-9 with TRBJ2-3; a weak D match, TRBD2 (5 bases). Trimming took off 3 bases at V and 6 bases at J, with 13 bases between the two ends. The germline V gene encodes CDR1 SEHNR and CDR2 FQNEAQ (reference sequence). The CDR3 runs to 14 residues. The CDR3 coding sequence is TGTGCCAGCAGCTTCCGAGGGCTTGGGGATACGCAGTATTTT. Its translation: CASSFRGLGDTQYF. Full variable domain (rest looked up from reference TRBV7-9 and TRBJ2-3): DTGVSQNPRHKITKRGQNVTFRCDPISEHNRLYWYRQTLGQGPEFLTYFQNEAQLEKSRLLSDRFSAERPKGSFSTLEIQRTEQGDSAMYLCASSFRGLGDTQYFGPGTRLTVL.

This clonotype has more than one count but fewer than ten. A clone one base away is much larger, so this may be a read error. CDR3 sequence (DNA): TGTGCCACCAGCAGAGATTGGTCAGGAGGTCAGCCCCAGCATTTT. Protein sequence: CATSRDWSGGQPQHF. This chain joins TRBV15 and TRBJ1-5; no definite D call. The V and J ends lost 0 bases and 6 bases respectively, with 12 bases between them. Germline lookup yields CDR1 LNHNV and CDR2 YYDKDF (reference sequence). CDR3 length equals 15 residues.